This TCR beta chain was identified during a study of T-cell reconstitution after alpha-beta-depleted transplantation in children. Study results and caveats: Alpha-beta T cells about two months after transplant reportedly derived from several hundred expanded graft clones.

At least ten counts were recorded for this clonotype. Its target is unknown. TCRbeta library preparation incorporated unique molecular identifiers. TCRdb re-analysed the PCR reads in MiXCR, keeping a single row per CDR3 protein. The data show around 30,000 distinct CDR3 sequences, 6% to 8.5% seen once. Germline-derived CDR1 and CDR2 are SGDLS and YYNGEE. The CDR3 contains 15 residues. V was clipped by 0 bases and J by 0 bases, with 10 bases between them. This chain links TRBV9 with TRBJ2-7, with unresolved D. The TCR comes from a child less than two years old who had a stem cell transplant for acute myeloid leukemia, so the T cells may come from the graft donor. The source material was peripheral blood, sampled 60 days after TCRalphabeta/CD19-depleted stem cell transplant. CDR3 sequence reads: CASSVGDAFSYEQYF. Here the CDR3 DNA reads TGTGCCAGCAGCGTAGGAGACGCCTTCTCCTACGAGCAGTACTTC. The whole variable domain, filled in from reference TRBV9 and TRBJ2-7, reads DSGVTQTPKHLITATGQRVTLRCSPRSGDLSVYWYQQSLDQGLQFLIQYYNGEERAKGNILERFSAQQFPDLHSELNLSSLELGDSALYFCASSVGDAFSYEQYFGPGTRLTVT.